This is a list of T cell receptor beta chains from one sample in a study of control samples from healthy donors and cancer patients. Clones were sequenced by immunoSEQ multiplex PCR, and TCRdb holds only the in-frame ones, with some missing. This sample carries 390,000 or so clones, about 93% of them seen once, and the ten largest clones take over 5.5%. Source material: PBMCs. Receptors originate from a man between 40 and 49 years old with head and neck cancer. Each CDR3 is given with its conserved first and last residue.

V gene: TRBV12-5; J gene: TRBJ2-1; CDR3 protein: CASGPEGQATYNEQFF
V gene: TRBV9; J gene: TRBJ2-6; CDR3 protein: CASSVDLARKRAGANVLTF
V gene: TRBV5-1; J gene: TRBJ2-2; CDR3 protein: CASSLVGGDTGELFF
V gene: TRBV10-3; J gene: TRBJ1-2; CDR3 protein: CAISRDTRYTF
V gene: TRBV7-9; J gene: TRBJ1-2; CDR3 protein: CASSLNGASGYTF
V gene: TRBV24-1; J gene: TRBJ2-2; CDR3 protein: CATSGRRQIRTGELFF
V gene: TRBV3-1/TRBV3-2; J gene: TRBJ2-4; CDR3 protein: CASSQEWNIQYF
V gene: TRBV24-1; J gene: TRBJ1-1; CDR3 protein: CATSEGDRVMNTEAFF
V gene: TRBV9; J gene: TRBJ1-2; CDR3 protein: CASSDHRDRERDGYTF
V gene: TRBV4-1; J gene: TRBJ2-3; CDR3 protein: CASSQGDTYFSTDTQYF
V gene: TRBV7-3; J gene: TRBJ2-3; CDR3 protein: CASSPSLRVGSGDTQYF
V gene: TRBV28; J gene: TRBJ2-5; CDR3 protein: CASSLRQSYQETQYF
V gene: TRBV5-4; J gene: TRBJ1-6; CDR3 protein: CASSLDRDNSPLHF
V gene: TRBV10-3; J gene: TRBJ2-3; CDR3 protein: CAISDTGGGTDTQYF
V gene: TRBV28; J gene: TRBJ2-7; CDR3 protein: CASRGTGGTYEQYF
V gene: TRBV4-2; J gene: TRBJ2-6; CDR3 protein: CASSHFWEGLRGANVLTF
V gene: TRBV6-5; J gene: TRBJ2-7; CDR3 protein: CASSYELTGRDEQYF
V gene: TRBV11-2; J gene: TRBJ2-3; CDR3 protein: CASTGGPTDTQYF
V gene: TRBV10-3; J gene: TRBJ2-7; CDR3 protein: CAISESGQGAGEQYF
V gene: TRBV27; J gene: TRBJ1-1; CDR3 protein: CASSPRTGVGTEAFF
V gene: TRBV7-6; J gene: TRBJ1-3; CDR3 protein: CASSLGGGGGDDIYF
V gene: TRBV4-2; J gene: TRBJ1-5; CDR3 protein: CASSQDPRDFQPQHF
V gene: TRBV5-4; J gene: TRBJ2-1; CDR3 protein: CASSPGGLSYNEQFF
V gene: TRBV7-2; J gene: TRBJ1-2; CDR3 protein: CASSFHGTASYGYTF
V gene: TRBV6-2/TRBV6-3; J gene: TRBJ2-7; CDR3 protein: CASSYWTQGTGAYEQYF
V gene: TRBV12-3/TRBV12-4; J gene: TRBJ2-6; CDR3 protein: CASSLRANVLTF
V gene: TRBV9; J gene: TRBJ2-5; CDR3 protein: CASSEPQGRETQYF
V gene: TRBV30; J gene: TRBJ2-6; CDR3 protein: CAWISGANVLTF
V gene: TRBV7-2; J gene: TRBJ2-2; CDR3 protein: CASSLDWTGELFF
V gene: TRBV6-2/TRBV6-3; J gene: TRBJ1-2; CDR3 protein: CASSYGGSRYGYTF
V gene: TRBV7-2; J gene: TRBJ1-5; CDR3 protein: CASSRRAEFNQPQHF
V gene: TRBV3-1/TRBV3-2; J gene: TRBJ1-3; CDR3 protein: CASSHSRQLGNTIYF
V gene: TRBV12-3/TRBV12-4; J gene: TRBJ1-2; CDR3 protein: CASKNSKMNGYTF
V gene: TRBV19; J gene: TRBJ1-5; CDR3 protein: CASSTPANNQPQHF
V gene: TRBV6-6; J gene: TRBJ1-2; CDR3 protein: CASSPSGGSNYGYTF
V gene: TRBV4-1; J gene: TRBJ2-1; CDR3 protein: CASSQEDNRNEQFF
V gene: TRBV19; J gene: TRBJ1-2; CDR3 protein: CASSDQGVGYTF
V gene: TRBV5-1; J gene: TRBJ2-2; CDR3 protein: CASRSSSGAGELFF
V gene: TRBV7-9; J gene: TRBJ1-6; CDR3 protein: CASSSGGLDNSPLHF
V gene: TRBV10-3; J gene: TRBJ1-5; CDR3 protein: CAISDGTGKNQPQHF
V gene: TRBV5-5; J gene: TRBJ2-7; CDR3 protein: CASSYSLRQYF
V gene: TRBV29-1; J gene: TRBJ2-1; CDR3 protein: CSVVGTGWGNEQFF
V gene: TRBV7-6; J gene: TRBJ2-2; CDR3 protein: CASSFGTAGVGELFF
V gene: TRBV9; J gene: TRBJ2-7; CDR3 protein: CASGGSSGDTYEQYF
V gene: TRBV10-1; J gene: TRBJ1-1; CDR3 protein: CASSGQGAGEAFF